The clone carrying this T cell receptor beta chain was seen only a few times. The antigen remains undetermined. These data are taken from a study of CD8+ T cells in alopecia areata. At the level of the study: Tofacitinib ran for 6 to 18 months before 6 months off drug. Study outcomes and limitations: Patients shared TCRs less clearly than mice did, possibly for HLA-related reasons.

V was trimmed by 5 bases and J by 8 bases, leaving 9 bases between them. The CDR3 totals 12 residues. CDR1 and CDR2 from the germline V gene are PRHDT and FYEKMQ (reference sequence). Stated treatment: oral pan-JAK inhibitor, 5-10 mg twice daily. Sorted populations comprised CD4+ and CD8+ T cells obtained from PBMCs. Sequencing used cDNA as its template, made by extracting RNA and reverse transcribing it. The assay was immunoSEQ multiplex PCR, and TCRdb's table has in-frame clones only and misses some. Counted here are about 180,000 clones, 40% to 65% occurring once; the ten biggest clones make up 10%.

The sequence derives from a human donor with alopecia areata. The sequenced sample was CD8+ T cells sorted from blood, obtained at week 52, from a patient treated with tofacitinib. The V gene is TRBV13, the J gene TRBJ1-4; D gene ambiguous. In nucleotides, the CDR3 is TGTGCCAGCAGCCTCACAAGCGAAAAACTGTTTTTT. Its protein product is CASSLTSEKLFF.